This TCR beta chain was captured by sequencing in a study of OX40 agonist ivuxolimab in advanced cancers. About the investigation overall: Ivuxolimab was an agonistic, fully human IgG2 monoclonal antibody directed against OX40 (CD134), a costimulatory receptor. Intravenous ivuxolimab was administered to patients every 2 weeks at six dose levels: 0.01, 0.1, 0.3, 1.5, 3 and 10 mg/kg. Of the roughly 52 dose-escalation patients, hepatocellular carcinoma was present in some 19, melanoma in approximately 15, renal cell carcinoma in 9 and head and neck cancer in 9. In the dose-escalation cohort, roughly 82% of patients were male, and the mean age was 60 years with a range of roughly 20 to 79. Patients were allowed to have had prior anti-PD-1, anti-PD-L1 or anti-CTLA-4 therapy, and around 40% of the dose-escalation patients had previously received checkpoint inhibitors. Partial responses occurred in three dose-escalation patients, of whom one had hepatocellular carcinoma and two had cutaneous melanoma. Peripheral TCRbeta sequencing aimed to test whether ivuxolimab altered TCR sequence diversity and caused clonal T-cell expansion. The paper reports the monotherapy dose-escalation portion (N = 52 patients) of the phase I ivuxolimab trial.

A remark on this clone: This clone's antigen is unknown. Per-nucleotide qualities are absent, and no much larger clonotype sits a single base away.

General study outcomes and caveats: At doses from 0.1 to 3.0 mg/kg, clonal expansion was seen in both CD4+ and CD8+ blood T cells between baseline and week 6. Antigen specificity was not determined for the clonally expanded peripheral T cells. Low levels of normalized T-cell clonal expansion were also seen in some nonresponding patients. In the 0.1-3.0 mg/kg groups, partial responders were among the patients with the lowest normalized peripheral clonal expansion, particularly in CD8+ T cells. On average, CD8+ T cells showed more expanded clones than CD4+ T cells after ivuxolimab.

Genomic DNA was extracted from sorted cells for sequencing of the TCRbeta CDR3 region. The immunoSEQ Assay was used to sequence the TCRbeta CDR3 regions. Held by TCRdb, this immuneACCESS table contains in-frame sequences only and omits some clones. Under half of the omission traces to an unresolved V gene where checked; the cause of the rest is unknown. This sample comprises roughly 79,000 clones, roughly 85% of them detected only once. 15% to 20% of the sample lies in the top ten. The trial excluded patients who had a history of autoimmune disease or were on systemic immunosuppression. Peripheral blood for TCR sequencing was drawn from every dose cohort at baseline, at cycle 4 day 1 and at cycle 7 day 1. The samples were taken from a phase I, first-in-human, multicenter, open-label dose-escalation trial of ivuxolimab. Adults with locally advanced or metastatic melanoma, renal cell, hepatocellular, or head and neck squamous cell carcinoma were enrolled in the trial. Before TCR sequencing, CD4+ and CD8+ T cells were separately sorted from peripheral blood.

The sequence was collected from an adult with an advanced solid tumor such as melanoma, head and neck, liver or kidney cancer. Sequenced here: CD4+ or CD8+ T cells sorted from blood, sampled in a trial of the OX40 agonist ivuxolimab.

The CDR3 region has the sequence CASSLGTSTYNEQFF. The sequence in DNA is TGTGCCAGCAGCTTGGGGACTAGTACATACAATGAGCAGTTCTTC. In this chain, TRBV5-4 is recombined with TRBJ2-1, with TRBD2 identical over 7 junction bases. Reading from cysteine to phenylalanine, the CDR3 counts 15 amino acids. Only the CDR3 region is kept as DNA, spanning 45 bases read in frame from base 1. In the germline V gene (reference sequence), CDR1 corresponds to SGHNT and CDR2 to YYREEE. V is cut back by 0 bases and J by 4 bases, with 4 bases in the junction unmatched.